The T cell receptor beta chain under discussion was sequenced for a study of esophageal squamous cell carcinoma under preoperative chemotherapy. The time point: before preoperative PTX-NDP chemotherapy. Details on this clonotype: Its antigen is currently unknown.

Study findings and constraints: Clonal contraction, more than amplification, hit abundant clones after paclitaxel-nedaplatin.

Germline CDR1 MNHEY, CDR2 SMNVEV (reference sequence). The CDR3 is 15 residues long. TCRdb itself ran the PCR reads through MiXCR, one entry per CDR3 protein. The sample lists fewer than 16,000 distinct CDR3 sequences, about three fifths occurring once. The chain carries TRBV27 and TRBJ2-3; D may be TRBD2 (6 bases). The tail of the sequence fits TRBJ2-7 better, so the J call may be wrong. The TCR was taken from a human donor with esophageal squamous cell carcinoma. The donor label of this sample is uncertain. This material was collected from a patient given preoperative chemotherapy. CDR3 protein: CGTGPGTRGTDTQYF. CDR3 in DNA: TGTGGCACGGGCCCCGGGACTCGAGGCACAGATACGCAGTACTTC.